The rows below give T cell receptor beta chains drawn from one sample of a study of OX40 agonist ivuxolimab in advanced cancers. Profiled with immunoSEQ multiplex PCR; TCRdb holds only in-frame clones, not every one. This sample has about 99,000 clones, with 95% to 97% found just once. The source was CD4+ or CD8+ T cells sorted from blood, collected in a trial of the OX40 agonist ivuxolimab. These receptors were taken from an adult with an advanced solid tumor such as melanoma, head and neck, liver or kidney cancer. Each CDR3 is given with its conserved first and last residue. Each record gives: V gene, D gene, clone size, J gene, CDR3 protein, CDR3 DNA. D genes are given only for firm matches. Some rows have no size entry. The others give once, few or many, or a class for an expanded clone.

>TRBV5-6|-|-|TRBJ1-2
CASSFPGAYGYTF
TGTGCCAGCAGCTTCCCCGGGGCTTATGGCTACACCTTC
>TRBV5-4|-|once|TRBJ1-4
CASSLYMEPRGEKLFF
TGTGCCAGCAGCTTGTACATGGAACCCCGCGGCGAAAAACTGTTTTTT
>TRBV6-6|TRBD1|-|TRBJ2-2
CASSYMTGESGELFF
TGTGCCAGCAGTTACATGACAGGGGAAAGCGGGGAGCTGTTTTTT
>TRBV28|TRBD1|-|TRBJ1-2
CASRGDSEYYGYTF
TGTGCCAGCAGGGGGGACAGTGAATACTATGGCTACACCTTC
>TRBV4-3|-|-|TRBJ1-1
CASSQGREAFF
TGCGCCAGCAGCCAAGGAAGGGAAGCTTTCTTT
>TRBV5-5|-|-|TRBJ2-3
CASSIGTSASTDTQYF
TGTGCCAGCAGCATAGGGACTTCCGCTAGCACAGATACGCAGTATTTT
>TRBV7-6|-|once|TRBJ2-1
CASSLGGDSFYNEQFF
TGTGCCAGCAGCTTAGGTGGAGACAGCTTTTACAATGAGCAGTTCTTC
>TRBV29-1|-|-|TRBJ2-5
CSVDEGIMQTQYF
TGCAGCGTTGACGAGGGTATAATGCAGACCCAGTACTTC
>TRBV19|TRBD1|-|TRBJ1-6
CAIRLGTGTNSPLHF
TGTGCCATCAGACTTGGGACAGGGACGAATTCACCCCTCCACTTT
>TRBV11-2|-|-|TRBJ2-7
CASSLEARASYEQYF
TGTGCCAGCAGCTTAGAAGCGCGGGCCTCCTACGAGCAGTACTTC
>TRBV27|-|-|TRBJ2-7
CASSLSANGWEQYF
TGTGCCAGCAGTTTATCTGCCAATGGATGGGAGCAGTACTTC
>TRBV4-1|-|-|TRBJ2-7
CASSQVVIGGRSSYEQYF
TGCGCCAGCAGCCAAGTCGTGATCGGCGGGCGAAGCTCCTACGAGCAGTACTTC
>TRBV7-6|TRBD2|-|TRBJ2-5
CASSLGSPYGRAGETQYF
TGTGCCAGCAGCTTAGGGAGCCCCTACGGGAGGGCCGGGGAGACCCAGTACTTC
>TRBV7-6|TRBD1|once|TRBJ1-3
CASSPDRGNTIYF
TGTGCCAGCTCACCGGACAGGGGAAACACCATATATTTT
>TRBV28|-|-|TRBJ1-1
CASSLQGTEAFF
TGTGCCAGCAGTTTGCAGGGCACTGAAGCTTTCTTT
>TRBV2|-|-|TRBJ2-3
CASIQVADTQYF
TGTGCCAGCATCCAGGTGGCAGATACGCAGTATTTT
>TRBV28|-|-|TRBJ1-1
CASSHDKPMMNTEAFF
TGTGCCAGCAGTCACGACAAGCCTATGATGAACACTGAAGCTTTCTTT
>TRBV28|-|-|TRBJ2-7
CASSSIRTPRYEQYF
TGTGCCAGCAGTTCTATACGGACACCCCGCTACGAGCAGTACTTC